These 18 T cell receptor beta chains were all obtained from the same sample, sequenced in a study of T cells in Graves' hyperthyroidism and ophthalmopathy. RNA transcripts gave rise to amplified TCR beta CDR3 regions. The HTBI primer set was used in a first-round RT-PCR of the TCR CDR3. TCRdb analysed the multiplex PCR reads with MiXCR anew, one entry per CDR3 protein. This table has 300,000 to 450,000 distinct CDR3 sequences, approximately 15% appearing once. Sequencing input: blood. These receptors were collected from a woman in her twenties or thirties with Graves' ophthalmopathy.

This clonotype was detected once. The chain couples TRBV28 to TRBJ2-1, with 7 nucleotides matching TRBD2. V was clipped by 7 bases and J by 0 bases; unmatched bases: 9. The CDR3 loop spans 16 amino acids. Germline V CDR1 and CDR2: MDHEN, SYDVKM. CDR3 loop: CASTLRLAVSYNEQFF. CDR3 nucleotides: TGTGCCAGCACCCTGAGGCTAGCGGTCTCCTACAATGAGCAGTTCTTC.

Many counts were recorded for this clonotype. The chain carries TRBV7-2 and TRBJ2-7, with unresolved D. The CDR3 runs 12 residues. V dropped 5 bases and J dropped 0 bases, with 5 bases sitting between them. Germline assignment: CDR1 SGHTA and CDR2 FQGNSA. The CDR3 sequence: CASSPYSYEQYF. The CDR3 bases are TGTGCCAGCAGCCCCTACTCCTACGAGCAGTACTTC.

This clonotype was counted between two and nine times. The chain is built from TRBV5-6 and TRBJ2-2, with D possibly matching TRBD1 (5 bases). The CDR3 runs to 14 residues. Trimming took off 1 base at V and 4 bases at J, with 8 bases between the two ends. CDR1 is SGHDT, CDR2 YYEEEE, per germline. This CDR3 reads CASSLTTVTGELFF. For the CDR3, the DNA is TGTGCCAGCAGCTTGACGACAGTCACCGGGGAGCTGTTTTTT.

About this clonotype: This CDR3 fails to terminate in the conserved phenylalanine or tryptophan, so it likely reflects a read error. The chain recombines TRBV2 with TRBJ2-6, with D hard to call. V gave up 8 bases and J gave up 0 bases, with 8 bases separating them. CDR3 length: 14 amino acids. Germline values: CDR1 SNHLY, CDR2 FYNNEI. The CDR3 bases are TGTGCCAGCCGACAAATCTCTGGGGCCAACGTCCTGACTCTC. This encodes CASRQISGANVLTL.

This clonotype came up many times. This sequence joins TRBV28 and TRBJ1-1; D might be TRBD1 (6 bases). This CDR3 is built from 14 residues. Trimming shortened V by 6 bases and J by 3 bases, and 14 bases separated the two germline ends. Germline CDR1 and CDR2: MDHEN and SYDVKM. The CDR3 DNA follows: TGTGCCAGCAGAATCATACAGGGTGACACTGAAGCTTTCTTT. Amino acid sequence: CASRIIQGDTEAFF. Complete variable domain (other parts from reference TRBV28 and TRBJ1-1): DVKVTQSSRYLVKRTGEKVFLECVQDMDHENMFWYRQDPGLGLRLIYFSYDVKMKEKGDIPEGYSVSREKKERFSLILESASTNQTSMYLCASRIIQGDTEAFFGQGTRLTVV.

This clonotype was counted only a few times. This chain links TRBV12-3 or TRBV12-4 with TRBJ2-5; maybe TRBD2 (5 bases). V gave up 4 bases and J gave up 0 bases, with 18 bases separating them. The CDR3 sequence is 17 residues long. The chain's CDR3 is CASSYGPRTLYQETQYF. The DNA for the CDR3 is TGTGCCAGCAGTTATGGGCCCAGGACTCTGTACCAAGAGACCCAGTACTTC.

This chain joins TRBV28 and TRBJ2-2; the match to TRBD2 covers 7 bases. This CDR3 comprises 15 residues. Germline lookup yields CDR1 MDHEN and CDR2 SYDVKM. J gave up 4 bases and V 9 bases, and 11 bases lay outside the gene matches. The CDR3 protein is CASYRAGSATGELFF. In nucleotides, the CDR3 is TGTGCCAGTTACCGAGCGGGGTCGGCCACCGGGGAGCTGTTTTTT.

This clonotype occurred many times. The V gene is TRBV27, the J gene TRBJ2-1; the match to TRBD1 covers 11 bases. The trim removed 4 bases at V and 6 bases at J, leaving 8 bases unmatched. The CDR3 covers 16 residues. Germline assignment: CDR1 MNHEY and CDR2 SMNVEV (reference sequence). The CDR3 bases are TGTGCCAGCAGTTATCCCGTCGGGACAGGGGGCAATGAGCAGTTCTTC. Protein: CASSYPVGTGGNEQFF.

This clonotype was detected many times. The chain couples TRBV7-2 to TRBJ1-5, with TRBD1 identical over 8 bases. J lost 2 bases, V lost 1 base, and 10 bases had no gene match. This CDR3 is 18 amino acids long. Looked up from germline, CDR1 is SGHTA and CDR2 is FQGNSA. This CDR3 reads CASSLGTGKSLGNQPQHF. The CDR3, as DNA: TGTGCCAGCAGCTTAGGGACAGGGAAGAGTTTGGGCAATCAGCCCCAGCATTTT.

This clonotype was seen repeatedly, ten times or more. The chain links TRBV28 to TRBJ2-3, with a weak D call TRBD1 (5 bases). The CDR3 sequence is 16 residues long. The V and J ends lost 4 bases and 2 bases respectively, with 16 bases between them. CDR1 MDHEN and CDR2 SYDVKM come from the germline V gene. The CDR3 is CASSSPLGEITDTQYF. The CDR3 DNA follows: TGTGCCAGCAGTTCCCCTCTAGGGGAAATCACAGATACGCAGTATTTT.

About this clonotype itself: A much larger clone lies a single base off, so this may be a read error. The rearrangement links TRBV28 to TRBJ2-1, with D maybe TRBD2 (6 bases). The germline gives CDR1 MDHEN, CDR2 SYDVKM. The V gene lost 8 bases and the J gene lost 1 base, with 12 bases spanning the gap. This CDR3 has 14 residues. The CDR3 DNA follows: TGTGCCAGCGGTCCGGGGGTTTCCTACAATGAGCAGTTCTTC. Amino acid sequence: CASGPGVSYNEQFF.

For the CDR3, the DNA is TGTGCCAGCAGCACGGACCTAGGGTTCAGGAGTCAGCCCCAGCATTTT. Translated: CASSTDLGFRSQPQHF. The chain carries TRBV7-2 and TRBJ1-5; D remains ambiguous. In germline, CDR1 is SGHTA, CDR2 FQGNSA. Between the trimmed V and J ends, which lost 5 bases and 6 bases, there was a span of 20 bases. The CDR3 has 16 residues.

This clonotype appeared many times. J is TRBJ2-3 and V is TRBV30; D is possibly TRBD2 (6 bases). In germline, CDR1 is GTSNPN, CDR2 SVGIG (reference sequence). This CDR3 is built from 13 residues. Trimming removed 4 bases at V and 4 bases at J, with 12 bases between. The CDR3 region has the DNA TGTGCCTGGAATGGGGGGTCAGCAGATACGCAGTATTTT. Translating gives CAWNGGSADTQYF.

This clonotype showed up many times. This chain connects TRBV20-1 to TRBJ2-7; the D gene is possibly TRBD2 (6 bases). Trimming took 5 bases from V and 8 from J, leaving 16 bases between them. This CDR3 is built from 12 residues. From germline, CDR1 is DFQATT and CDR2 SNEGSKA (reference sequence). CDR3 amino acids: CSALGLGGKQYF. The CDR3, as DNA: TGCAGTGCTCTCGGGCTGGGGGGAAAGCAGTACTTC.

The table lists this clonotype with many counts. This sequence joins TRBV12-5 and TRBJ2-2; D may match TRBD1 or TRBD2 (5 bases each). The germline V gene has CDR1 LGHNT and CDR2 FRNRAP. The CDR3 length is 13 residues. Trimming cost V 3 bases and J 4 bases, with 6 bases left between them. DNA for the CDR3: TGTGCTAGTGGTTTAGGGACCACCGGGGAGCTGTTTTTT. The encoded protein is CASGLGTTGELFF.

At least ten counts were recorded for this clonotype. The CDR3 nucleotides read TGTGCCAGCAGTCCCACCCACGGACTAGCGGGGGGTACCTATGAGCAGTTCTTC. Translated: CASSPTHGLAGGTYEQFF. The rearrangement joins TRBV28 to TRBJ2-1, with 14 bases lining up with TRBD2. V trimming: 5 bases; J trimming: 8 bases; junction bases outside the gene matches: 14. Germline V gives CDR1 MDHEN, CDR2 SYDVKM. CDR3 length equals 18 residues.

This clonotype was found many times. CDR3 bases: TGTGCCAGCAGTTTCCCCCCCGATTCCTACAATGAGCAGTTCTTC. Its translation: CASSFPPDSYNEQFF. The chain employs TRBV12-3 or TRBV12-4 and TRBJ2-1; unclear D gene. CDR3 length: 15 residues. V was cut by 3 bases and J by 1 base, with 10 bases left in between.

This clonotype was counted many times. The CDR3 reads CASSEEGGGRLSPEPYEQYF. CDR3 DNA: TGTGCCAGCAGTGAAGAAGGGGGTGGAAGGTTGAGCCCCGAGCCCTACGAGCAGTACTTC. This chain uses TRBV2 with TRBJ2-7, with D possibly TRBD1 on 6 matching bases. Per germline, CDR1 SNHLY and CDR2 FYNNEI. Trimming took 1 base from V and 2 from J, leaving 27 bases between them. CDR3 length: 20 amino acids.